The 13 T cell receptor beta chains presented below share a single source sample, sequenced in a study of OX40 agonist ivuxolimab in advanced cancers. Library preparation used the immunoSEQ multiplex PCR assay. Here the immuneACCESS table is served through TCRdb, limited to in-frame sequences with V and J called. Missing clones are a known gap in these copies; in checked studies unresolved V genes cover under half, and the rest lacks a known reason. This sample has 45,000 to 65,000 clones in its table, and over 70% of those were observed once. Clones ranked in the top ten supply approximately 2% of the sample. The sequencing here drew on CD4+ or CD8+ T cells sorted from blood, taken in a trial of the OX40 agonist ivuxolimab. These TCRs come from an adult with an advanced solid tumor such as melanoma, head and neck, liver or kidney cancer.

The rearrangement links TRBV4-2 to TRBJ2-7; the match to TRBD2 covers 13 bases. In germline, CDR1 is LGHNA, CDR2 YNFKEQ. The J segment lost 8 bases and the V segment lost 0 bases, leaving 7 bases of the junction unmatched. The CDR3 totals 16 residues. The DNA for the CDR3 is TGTGCCAGCAGCCAAGATCTAACTAGCGGGAGGGACAAGCAGTACTTC. This codes for CASSQDLTSGRDKQYF.

This clone was recorded once. The chain recombines TRBV28 with TRBJ1-5; 8 nucleotides agree with TRBD1. CDR3 length equals 17 residues. Germline CDR1 reads MDHEN; CDR2 reads SYDVKM. With V trimmed by 3 bases and J by 0 bases, 7 bases remained unmatched. The CDR3 DNA follows: TGTGCCAGCAGTTTGTGGACAGGGACATATAGCAATCAGCCCCAGCATTTT. This codes for CASSLWTGTYSNQPQHF.

The rearrangement uses TRBV6-5 and TRBJ2-7; weak D call: TRBD2 (6 bases). CDR1 and CDR2 from the germline V gene are MNHEY and SVGAGI. V was clipped by 10 bases and J by 6 bases, with 19 bases between them. The CDR3 spans 13 residues. The CDR3 region has the DNA TGTGCCACCGCCCCTCGGGGGATGGGCGAGCAGTACGTC. It is translated as CATAPRGMGEQYV.

The rearrangement uses TRBV19 and TRBJ1-5; 8 positions agree with TRBD1. V lost 8 bases to trimming and J lost 2 bases; unmatched junction nucleotides: 5. Germline V gene sequence: CDR1 LNHDA, CDR2 SQIVND (reference sequence). There are 14 residues in the CDR3. CDR3 DNA sequence: TGTGCCAGTGCGGACAGGGTAGGCAATCAGCCCCAGCATTTT. It translates to CASADRVGNQPQHF.

The rearrangement joins TRBV18 to TRBJ1-5; tentatively, D is TRBD1 (5 bases). The germline V gene encodes CDR1 KGHSH and CDR2 LQKENI. The CDR3 length is 16 residues. The ends were cut back, 0 bases at V and 4 bases at J, with 13 bases in the middle. The CDR3 nucleotides read TGTGCCAGCTCACCACCGGGGCAGGGTCGGAATCAGCCCCAGCATTTT. Translating it yields CASSPPGQGRNQPQHF.

This clone has just a few counts. The chain recombines TRBV4-2 with TRBJ2-7; 11 bases are shared with TRBD2. The V segment lost 1 base and the J segment 0 bases; nucleotides outside the gene matches: 2. Germline CDR1 LGHNA, CDR2 YNFKEQ. CDR3 length equals 16 residues. CDR3 sequence (DNA): TGTGCCAGCAGCCAAGCTAGCGGGAGGTTCTCCTACGAGCAGTACTTC. Translated: CASSQASGRFSYEQYF.

J is TRBJ2-2 and V is TRBV28, with 8 bases fitting TRBD1. J lost 6 bases, V lost 10 bases, and 10 bases had no gene match. The CDR3 is made up of 14 amino acids. Germline-derived CDR1 and CDR2 are MDHEN and SYDVKM. The CDR3 spells CATRGRSAAGELFF. The CDR3 nucleotides are TGTGCCACCAGGGGGCGGTCGGCCGCCGGGGAGCTGTTTTTT. Variable domain in full (rest from reference TRBV28 and TRBJ2-2): DVKVTQSSRYLVKRTGEKVFLECVQDMDHENMFWYRQDPGLGLRLIYFSYDVKMKEKGDIPEGYSVSREKKERFSLILESASTNQTSMYLCATRGRSAAGELFFGEGSRLTVL.

The chain couples TRBV20-1 to TRBJ2-1; TRBD2 might be the D (5 bases). This CDR3 has 8 residues. Germline assignment: CDR1 DFQATT and CDR2 SNEGSKA (reference sequence). The germline V and J ends were trimmed by 7 bases and 10 bases, with 5 bases remaining between them. The CDR3 loop reads CSVAEQFF. The CDR3 DNA sequence: TGCAGTGTAGCGGAGCAGTTCTTC.

The V gene is TRBV4-2, the J gene TRBJ2-3, with TRBD2 matching over 8 bases. Germline V lookup: CDR1 LGHNA, CDR2 YNFKEQ. J gave up 0 bases and V 5 bases, and 4 bases lay outside the gene matches. The CDR3 covers 15 residues. CDR3 nucleotide sequence: TGTGCCAGCAGCGTACTAGCGGATAGCACAGATACGCAGTATTTT. Translation gives CASSVLADSTDTQYF.

CDR3 residues: CASSPGQGSVGELFF. The CDR3 DNA reads TGTGCCAGCTCTCCGGGACAGGGGTCGGTCGGGGAGCTGTTTTTT. The chain couples TRBV18 to TRBJ2-2; 10 positions match TRBD1. CDR1 is KGHSH, CDR2 LQKENI, per germline. V shed 6 bases, J shed 7 bases, and the junction held 8 bases outside the gene matches. This CDR3 comprises 15 residues.

In DNA, the CDR3 is TGTGCCAGTAGTATCCCCTCAGGGAGGGTTGGTGGGGCCAACGTCCTGACTTTC. It specifies CASSIPSGRVGGANVLTF. The J gene is TRBJ2-6, the V gene TRBV19; 7 bases align to TRBD2. V was pared by 3 bases and J by 3 bases, with 11 bases of the junction left unmatched. CDR3 length equals 18 residues. CDR1 and CDR2 (germline): LNHDA, SQIVND (reference sequence).

This chain uses TRBV2 with TRBJ2-3, with 8 nucleotides matching TRBD1. The CDR3 extends over 14 amino acids. Germline V gene lookup returns CDR1 SNHLY and CDR2 FYNNEI. V trimming: 8 bases; J trimming: 4 bases; junction bases outside the gene matches: 8. DNA of the CDR3: TGTGCCAGCGGTTCAGGGGGCCCCCCAGATACGCAGTATTTT. Amino acid sequence: CASGSGGPPDTQYF. The full variable domain, with the rest looked up from reference TRBV2 and TRBJ2-3, is EPEVTQTPSHQVTQMGQEVILRCVPISNHLYFYWYRQILGQKVEFLVSFYNNEISEKSEIFDDQFSVERPDGSNFTLKIRSTKLEDSAMYFCASGSGGPPDTQYFGPGTRLTVL.

The chain has TRBV29-1 and TRBJ1-3, with 7 nucleotides matching TRBD1. Trimming at V came to 0 bases and at J to 6 bases, leaving 5 bases not matched to a gene. Germline CDR1 is SQVTM and CDR2 is ANQGSEA. This CDR3 region has 14 residues. The CDR3, as DNA: TGCAGCGTTGAAGATCCGACAGGGCAAAACACCATATATTTT. This sequence encodes CSVEDPTGQNTIYF.